A single T cell receptor (beta chain) is shown here with its context. The Seattle patients joined while their infection was active and were tracked longitudinally afterward. The data are from a study of blood T cell repertoires in COVID-19. At the level of the study: From the United States, Italy and Spain came samples of acute and convalescent COVID-19. In each case, the material was cDNA or gDNA derived from T cells, B-cell-depleted T cells, or PBMCs.

Original processing methods: How many nucleated cells were present was estimated from reference gene primer amplification. TCRdb's copy holds only in-frame clones and misses some; the assay was immunoSEQ multiplex PCR. V, J and clone size are taken as reported in that table, and D and trimming were inferred from the DNA itself. This sample has some 250,000 clones, with 80% to 90% found just once. The material sequenced was peripheral blood. This clonotype originated in a woman under 40 with COVID-19, enrolled during active disease.

For the CDR3, the DNA is TGTGCCAGCAGTTTACCTAGCGGGGTGGGGGATACGCAGTATTTT. It specifies CASSLPSGVGDTQYF. The V and J genes are TRBV28 and TRBJ2-3; 9 nucleotides line up with TRBD2. V was clipped by 2 bases and J by 6 bases; unmatched bases: 6. The CDR3 spans 15 residues. Per germline, CDR1 MDHEN and CDR2 SYDVKM.